These 30 T cell receptor beta chains originate from one sample sequenced in a study of T cells after yellow fever vaccination (dated 2019 in TCRdb). Read against the paper, the sample's treatment or condition label means: live attenuated yellow fever vaccine strain. The library was prepared using 5' RACE. The sequencer was an Illumina NovaSeq 6000. The raw public data were reprocessed by TCRdb itself: fastp quality trimming at Q25, MiXCR clonotype calling, in-frame beta chains only. One record per CDR3 amino acid sequence lists the most common genes and DNA. The sample data list about 170,000 distinct CDR3 sequences, and about 10% of these were observed just once. The top ten constitute about 38% of the sample. Here the sequenced sample was CD8+ T cells sorted from PBMCs, taken 15 days after the yellow fever booster vaccination. The source is a man between 18 and 29 years old who received the YFV17D yellow fever vaccine.

The rearrangement uses TRBV12-3 or TRBV12-4 and TRBJ2-1; D gene ambiguous. V lost 4 bases and J lost 10, with 8 bases in between. CDR3 size: 11 residues. The CDR3 sequence: CASSSAAEQFF. For the CDR3, the DNA is TGTGCCAGCAGTTCGGCAGCCGAGCAGTTCTTC.

This clonotype was counted only a few times. The genes are TRBV4-1 and TRBJ1-1; no reliable D call. Trimming removed 0 bases at V and 3 bases at J, with 11 bases between. Germline V gene sequence: CDR1 MGHRA, CDR2 YSYEKL. The CDR3 runs 15 residues. CDR3 in amino acids: CASSQDMVSHTEAFF. The CDR3 bases are TGCGCCAGCAGCCAAGACATGGTGTCGCACACTGAAGCTTTCTTT.

In this sample, this clonotype turned up a few times. The chain employs TRBV4-1 and TRBJ2-3; 9 bases match TRBD1. The germline CDR1 and CDR2 sequences are MGHRA and YSYEKL. This CDR3 has 15 amino acids. The V and J ends lost 0 bases and 4 bases, in that order; junction bases with no gene match: 2. In nucleotides, the CDR3 is TGCGCCAGCAGCCAAGAAGACAGGGGGGCAGATACGCAGTATTTT. It codes for CASSQEDRGADTQYF.

This clonotype showed up many times. The chain uses TRBV6-6 and TRBJ1-2; 7 bases fit TRBD1. The V gene's germline CDR1 is MNHNY and CDR2 SVGAGI (reference sequence). The CDR3 runs to 12 residues. V dropped 5 bases and J dropped 5; count of bases not matched to a gene: 2. CDR3 nucleotides: TGTGCCAGCAGTCCGACAGGGTATGGCTACACCTTC. It yields the protein CASSPTGYGYTF.

Only a few counts were recorded for this clonotype. V and J are TRBV12-3 or TRBV12-4 and TRBJ1-1; possibly TRBD1 for D (5 bases). This CDR3 spans 14 amino acids. Trimming pared 7 bases from V and 4 bases from J, leaving 16 bases between. The CDR3 is CASTLVGVSTEAFF. The CDR3 DNA follows: TGTGCCAGCACCTTAGTAGGGGTTAGCACTGAAGCTTTCTTT.

The rearrangement uses TRBV7-9 and TRBJ1-4; TRBD1 matches 8 bases. After removal of 5 bases from V and 0 bases from J, the junction contained 11 bases not matched to a gene. In germline, CDR1 is SEHNR, CDR2 FQNEAQ (reference sequence). This CDR3 contains 18 residues. The CDR3 coding sequence is TGTGCCAGCAGCCCTAGGGGCGACAGGGGCACAACTAATGAAAAACTGTTTTTT. Protein product: CASSPRGDRGTTNEKLFF.

The chain combines TRBV6-5 with TRBJ2-7; 7 nucleotides match TRBD1. Unmatched junction bases numbered 6, after V lost 6 bases and J lost 1 base. Germline CDR1 is MNHEY and CDR2 is SVGAGI. CDR3 length: 14 residues. The CDR3: CASSKGQLSYEQYV. The CDR3, as DNA: TGTGCCAGCAGCAAGGGACAGCTATCCTACGAGCAGTACGTC.

This clonotype was observed a handful of times. The rearrangement joins TRBV4-1 to TRBJ2-2, with TRBD1 matching 7 bases. CDR1 and CDR2 (germline): MGHRA, YSYEKL. The CDR3 extends over 17 amino acids. The junction had 6 bases not matched to a gene; V was cut back by 2 bases and J by 0 bases. CDR3 sequence: CASSQSYDRANTGELFF. CDR3 coding DNA: TGCGCCAGCAGCCAATCCTACGACAGGGCGAACACCGGGGAGCTGTTTTTT.

The J gene is TRBJ2-7, the V gene TRBV6-4; TRBD2 might be the D (5 bases). V shed 5 bases and J shed 3 bases, with 11 bases lying between them. The CDR3 length is 13 residues. CDR1 MRHNA and CDR2 SNTAGT come from the germline V gene. The CDR3 protein is CASSSDWGYEQYF. CDR3 sequence (DNA): TGTGCCAGCAGTTCGGACTGGGGCTACGAGCAGTACTTC.

This clonotype showed up just a few times. The V gene is TRBV4-1, the J gene TRBJ2-3; 10 bases map to TRBD2. V was clipped by 4 bases and J by 8 bases; unmatched bases: 12. CDR3 size: 16 residues. Germline assignment: CDR1 MGHRA and CDR2 YSYEKL. The CDR3 loop reads CASSPSIAGGLGTQYF. For the CDR3, the DNA is TGCGCCAGCAGCCCGTCTATAGCGGGGGGATTGGGTACGCAGTATTTT.

The V call is TRBV7-9, the J call TRBJ2-7; 9 bases are a match to TRBD1. Germline CDR1 reads SEHNR; CDR2 reads FQNEAQ (reference sequence). V shed 5 bases, J shed 6 bases, and the junction held 5 bases outside the gene matches. This CDR3 is 13 amino acids long. The CDR3 DNA is TGTGCCAGCAGCCCGGACAGGGGAGGCGAGCAGTACGTC. Translated, it gives CASSPDRGGEQYV.

This clonotype was detected only a few times. The chain has TRBV12-3 or TRBV12-4 and TRBJ1-6, with no clear D. Trimming removed 5 bases at V and 14 bases at J, with 16 bases between. This CDR3 region has 13 residues. The DNA of the CDR3 is TGTGCCAGCAGTCCTGGGTCCTTTGGCACCCTCCACTTT. Protein sequence: CASSPGSFGTLHF.

This clonotype has just a few counts. The chain couples TRBV4-3 to TRBJ1-2; unclear D gene. This CDR3 spans 17 amino acids. V was pared by 4 bases and J by 7 bases, with 25 bases between. Germline CDR1 LGHNA, CDR2 YSLEER. The CDR3 sequence: CASSRDPGPWFVGGYTF. CDR3 coding DNA: TGCGCCAGCAGCCGAGATCCGGGCCCATGGTTCGTCGGTGGCTACACCTTC.

The CDR3 is CASRDSPGNTIYF. CDR3 DNA: TGTGCCAGCAGGGACAGCCCTGGAAACACCATATATTTT. The gene calls are TRBV7-9 and TRBJ1-3; the D gene is possibly TRBD1 (6 bases). Germline CDR1 SEHNR, CDR2 FQNEAQ (reference sequence). This CDR3 has 13 amino acids. Trimming stripped 6 bases from V and 2 bases from J, with 8 bases between.

In its sample, this clonotype was seen a few times. The CDR3 spells CASSIDGGNTEAFF. CDR3 bases: TGTGCCAGTAGTATAGATGGCGGCAACACTGAAGCTTTCTTT. This chain joins TRBV19 and TRBJ1-1; D unclear. This CDR3 has 14 residues. V lost 0 bases, J lost 2 bases, and 7 bases lay in between. Germline CDR1 reads LNHDA; CDR2 reads SQIVND (reference sequence). The full variable domain, completed using reference TRBV19 and TRBJ1-1, is DGGITQSPKYLFRKEGQNVTLSCEQNLNHDAMYWYRQDPGQGLRLIYYSQIVNDFQKGDIAEGYSVSREKKESFPLTVTSAQKNPTAFYLCASSIDGGNTEAFFGQGTRLTVV.

The chain combines TRBV20-1 with TRBJ2-5; 12 positions match TRBD2. The germline CDR1 and CDR2 sequences are DFQATT and SNEGSKA (reference sequence). V shed 0 bases, J shed 2 bases, and the junction held 7 bases outside the gene matches. This CDR3 is 17 amino acids long. CDR3 sequence (DNA): TGCAGTGCTAGAGAGGCCGGACTAGCGGGGATACAAGAGACCCAGTACTTC. Its protein product is CSAREAGLAGIQETQYF.

This clonotype occurred a few times. As DNA, the CDR3 is TGCGCCAGCAGCCAAGCTAGAGCAGACCTCACCGGGGAGCTGTTTTTT. Its translation is CASSQARADLTGELFF. This chain connects TRBV4-3 to TRBJ2-2; D is undetermined. This CDR3 has 16 amino acids. The germline V gene has CDR1 LGHNA and CDR2 YSLEER. V dropped 1 base and J dropped 4 bases, with 13 bases sitting between them.

This chain joins TRBV7-3 and TRBJ2-3, with D perhaps TRBD2 (6 bases). V lost 3 bases and J lost 0, with 13 bases in between. The length of the CDR3 is 16 residues. CDR1 and CDR2 (germline): SGHTA, FQGTGA. CDR3 sequence: CASSLDQRASTDTQYF. For the CDR3, the DNA is TGTGCCAGCAGCTTGGATCAGCGGGCCAGCACAGATACGCAGTATTTT.

This clonotype was counted a few times. This sequence joins TRBV5-5 and TRBJ2-1; possible D gene TRBD1, 6 bases. The germline CDR1 and CDR2 sequences are SGHKS and YYEKEE (reference sequence). There are 14 residues in the CDR3. Deletions cut 2 bases from V and 9 bases from J, with 15 bases between. CDR3 DNA sequence: TGTGCCAGCAGCTTCGGGACAAACTCCCCTGAGCAGTTCTTC. As protein: CASSFGTNSPEQFF.

Only a few counts were recorded for this clonotype. The chain combines TRBV6-2 or TRBV6-3 with TRBJ1-6; D perhaps matches TRBD1 (5 bases). Trimming took 2 bases from V and 3 from J, leaving 11 bases between them. Germline V gene lookup returns CDR1 MNHEY and CDR2 SVGEGT. CDR3 length: 16 residues. The CDR3 DNA reads TGTGCCAGCAGTTACAGGGGATGGAGCTATAATTCACCCCTCCACTTT. It codes for CASSYRGWSYNSPLHF.

The J gene is TRBJ2-3, the V gene TRBV7-2, with 7 positions matching TRBD2. The CDR3 has 16 amino acids. V lost 4 bases and J lost 0; bases outside the gene matches: 7. Germline values: CDR1 SGHTA, CDR2 FQGNSA. The CDR3 bases are TGTGCCAGCAGCTGGGAACCGGGAGGTAGCACAGATACGCAGTATTTT. Protein: CASSWEPGGSTDTQYF.

The gene calls are TRBV9 and TRBJ1-2, with TRBD1 matching 8 bases. Trimming at V came to 0 bases and at J to 7 bases, leaving 5 bases not matched to a gene. The CDR3 sequence is 14 residues long. CDR1 SGDLS and CDR2 YYNGEE come from the germline V gene. CDR3 in DNA: TGTGCCAGCAGCGTAGCAGGGGGCCTATCTGGCTACACCTTC. It is translated as CASSVAGGLSGYTF.

The gene calls are TRBV5-1 and TRBJ2-7; D gene ambiguous. The CDR3 length is 13 residues. V dropped 7 bases and J dropped 2 bases, with 13 bases sitting between them. Germline CDR1 SGHRS, CDR2 YFSETQ. The CDR3 nucleotides read TGCGCCAGCGGCGCCCACGACGCCTACGAGCAGTACTTC. Translating gives CASGAHDAYEQYF.

The chain employs TRBV7-9 and TRBJ2-7, with D perhaps given as TRBD1 or TRBD2 (5 bases each). CDR1 and CDR2 from the germline V gene are SEHNR and FQNEAQ (reference sequence). V was clipped by 5 bases and J by 10 bases, with 12 bases between them. The length of the CDR3 is 11 residues. CDR3 coding DNA: TGTGCCAGCAGCCTCGAGGGGCAACAGTACTTC. It specifies CASSLEGQQYF.

The chain joins TRBV27 to TRBJ2-7, with 8 bases matching TRBD1. The germline V gene has CDR1 MNHEY and CDR2 SMNVEV (reference sequence). The J segment lost 7 bases and the V segment lost 2 bases, leaving 7 bases of the junction unmatched. CDR3 size: 14 residues. The CDR3 reads CASSLVGQGGEQYV. CDR3 DNA sequence: TGTGCCAGCAGTTTAGTCGGACAGGGCGGGGAGCAGTACGTC.

In this sample, this clonotype turned up many times. The rearrangement links TRBV7-6 to TRBJ2-5, with 7 bases matching TRBD1. Per germline, CDR1 SGHVS and CDR2 FNYEAQ. Trimming cost V 4 bases and J 5 bases; bases outside gene matches: 16. The CDR3 totals 17 residues. The chain's CDR3 is CASSSQPSTGYKETQYF. CDR3 in DNA: TGTGCCAGCAGCTCCCAACCCTCGACAGGGTATAAGGAGACCCAGTACTTC.

This chain's CDR3 is CASSQGTVYTF. The CDR3 DNA is TGTGCCAGCAGCCAAGGGACAGTCTACACCTTC. J is TRBJ1-2 and V is TRBV14; weak D call: TRBD1 (6 bases). Trimming shortened V by 1 base and J by 10 bases, and 7 bases separated the two germline ends. The CDR3 spans 11 residues. Germline lookup yields CDR1 SGHDN and CDR2 FVKESK.

The chain carries TRBV12-3 or TRBV12-4 and TRBJ2-3; 9 bases agree with TRBD2. V shed 6 bases, J shed 7 bases, and the junction held 5 bases outside the gene matches. This CDR3 comprises 13 residues. CDR3 loop: CASRGLAGNTQYF. The CDR3 nucleotides are TGTGCCAGCAGGGGACTAGCAGGGAATACGCAGTATTTT.

This clonotype has ten or more counts. CDR3 amino acids: CASGLGGRLNTEAFF. In nucleotides, the CDR3 is TGTGCTAGTGGTTTGGGGGGTCGGTTGAACACTGAAGCTTTCTTT. The rearrangement links TRBV12-5 to TRBJ1-1; D uncertain. Trimming stripped 1 base from V and 0 bases from J, with 9 bases between. This CDR3 comprises 15 residues. The V gene's germline CDR1 is LGHNT and CDR2 FRNRAP.

This clonotype was picked up a small number of times. This rearrangement joins TRBV7-2 to TRBJ2-1; D gene unclear. V lost 3 bases and J 4 bases, leaving 10 bases between the germline ends. Germline lookup yields CDR1 SGHTA and CDR2 FQGNSA. The CDR3 contains 14 residues. CDR3 sequence: CASSFQNGYNEQFF. The CDR3 coding sequence is TGTGCCAGCAGCTTTCAGAACGGGTACAATGAGCAGTTCTTC.